This entry is about one T cell receptor (beta chain). Its specificity is unknown. TCRdb re-called the 5' RACE reads through MiXCR, storing one row per CDR3 protein. The repertoire consists of a few hundred thousand distinct CDR3 sequences, with 7% to 9.5% occurring once and the leading ten covering 7.5% to 9.5%. The sample comes from a study of identical twins. Study-level findings and limits: Whereas memory repertoires showed no such difference, abundant cord blood beta clonotypes carried fewer insertions.

CDR3 length: 15 amino acids. CDR1 PRHDT and CDR2 FYEKMQ come from the germline V gene (reference sequence). The V and J ends lost 4 bases and 3 bases, in that order; junction bases with no gene match: 6. J is TRBJ2-5 and V is TRBV13; 9 bases match TRBD2. The sequencing input was naive T cells sorted from blood. The TCR comes from a woman aged 50 to 60 in good health. CDR3 protein: CASSSRLAAEETQYF. In nucleotides, the CDR3 is TGTGCCAGCAGCTCCAGACTAGCGGCCGAAGAGACCCAGTACTTC.